This T cell receptor (beta chain) was found in a study of T cell clonotyping in hematopoietic cell transplantation. Profiled with immunoSEQ multiplex PCR; TCRdb holds only in-frame clones, not every one. The sample lists about 29,000 clones; about three quarters were seen once. Germline V CDR1 and CDR2: SGHAT, FQNNGV. Unmatched junction bases numbered 6, after V lost 2 bases and J lost 3 bases. The CDR3 has 16 residues. Time point of the sample: recipient sample about 28 days before transplant, after cytoreduction. The clonotype originates from a woman between 25 and 40 years old with chronic myeloid leukemia. Some clones in this sample may be carry-over from other donors' samples. This material consisted of peripheral blood mononuclear cells, taken before stem cell transplant. The V gene is TRBV11-2, the J gene TRBJ2-2; 7 bases align to TRBD1. The CDR3 loop is CASSLFRQGDTGELFF. CDR3 nucleotides: TGTGCCAGCAGCTTATTTCGGCAGGGGGACACCGGGGAGCTGTTTTTT.